The clone carrying this T cell receptor (beta chain) was counted only a few times. These data are taken from a study of blood T cells in healthy people across ages. Together with a sample-barcoded 5' primer, a J-beta primer mix was included in a second PCR lasting roughly 6 to 12 cycles. TCRdb itself ran the 5' RACE reads through MiXCR, one entry per CDR3 protein. Among around 780,000 distinct CDR3 sequences, roughly 25% were seen once, and the ten largest hold roughly 3.1%. Total RNA was extracted at no less than 5.5 micrograms per sample. This CDR3 has 17 amino acids. Trimming removed 0 bases from V and 4 bases from J; junction bases left unmatched: 9. CDR1 is SGHRS and CDR2 is YFSETQ in the germline V gene. This sample also belongs to another study, concerning T cells of mothers and their children. That paper adds: cDNA synthesis used all extracted RNA, about 1.6 ug per 15 ul. The second PCR's M1S primer added sample barcodes and 2-4 random nucleotides. There were over 9.5 million TCR beta CDR3 reads from each mother and about 3 million from each child.

Sequencing was carried out using blood. The genes are TRBV5-1 and TRBJ2-5, with 10 bases fitting TRBD2. The clonotype comes from a boy aged 10-17 years in good health. Written as DNA, the CDR3 is TGCGCCAGCAGCTTGGTCCTAGCGGGGGCCCCAGGAGAGACCCAGTACTTC. Its translation: CASSLVLAGAPGETQYF.